Below are 24 T cell receptor beta chains sequenced from a single sample in a study of blood T cell repertoires in COVID-19. Using immunoSEQ multiplex PCR, the repertoire was profiled, and TCRdb retains in-frame clones only, with some absent. The sample shows hundreds of thousands of clones, 88% of them seen only once. The sequenced material came from peripheral blood. These receptors all stem from a man aged 18 to 29 with active or convalescent COVID-19.

The chain carries TRBV3-1 (or the pseudogene TRBV3-2) and TRBJ1-2; TRBD1 matches at 8 bases. Germline V lookup: CDR1 LGHDT, CDR2 YNNKEL (reference sequence). This CDR3 region has 13 residues. Germline trimming cut 3 bases from V and 4 bases from J; bases unmatched to any gene: 1. The CDR3 region has the DNA TGTGCCAGCAGCCAGACAGGGGCCTATGGCTACACCTTC. Amino acid sequence: CASSQTGAYGYTF.

The V call is TRBV6-6, the J call TRBJ1-5; D gene uncertain. CDR3 length: 14 residues. V lost 5 bases and J 2 bases, leaving 10 bases between the germline ends. The germline CDR1 and CDR2 sequences are MNHNY and SVGAGI (reference sequence). The CDR3 DNA sequence: TGTGCCAGCAGTAGACTAATAGGCAATCAGCCCCAGCATTTT. Its translation: CASSRLIGNQPQHF.

The CDR3 sequence is CASSRALGLNEKLFF. CDR3 sequence (DNA): TGTGCCAGCAGCAGAGCCCTCGGTCTTAATGAAAAACTGTTTTTT. J is TRBJ1-4 and V is TRBV7-6; unclear D gene. Germline values: CDR1 SGHVS, CDR2 FNYEAQ. The CDR3 length is 15 residues. Trimming stripped 5 bases from V and 4 bases from J, with 14 bases between. The variable domain in full, completed from reference TRBV7-6 and TRBJ1-4, reads GAGVSQSPRYKVTKRGQDVALRCDPISGHVSLYWYRQALGQGPEFLTYFNYEAQQDKSGLPNDRFSAERPEGSISTLTIQRTEQRDSAMYRCASSRALGLNEKLFFGSGTQLSVL.

The chain employs TRBV3-1 (or the pseudogene TRBV3-2) and TRBJ2-2; maybe TRBD2 (6 bases). V was pared by 4 bases and J by 3 bases, with 18 bases between. Germline V CDR1 and CDR2: LGHDT, YNNKEL (reference sequence). The CDR3 is 17 amino acids. CDR3 in amino acids: CASSRYPGGTDTGELFF. DNA for the CDR3: TGTGCCAGCAGCCGCTATCCAGGAGGGACCGACACCGGGGAGCTGTTTTTT.

The gene calls are TRBV20-1 and TRBJ2-3, with TRBD2 matching over 7 bases. The germline CDR1 and CDR2 sequences are DFQATT and SNEGSKA (reference sequence). V dropped 3 bases and J dropped 1; count of bases not matched to a gene: 7. This CDR3 is 15 amino acids long. The CDR3 here is CSASSPAGGTDTQYF. The CDR3 bases are TGCAGTGCTAGTAGCCCGGCGGGGGGCACAGATACGCAGTATTTT.

The rearrangement joins TRBV25-1 to TRBJ1-1, with a weak D call TRBD1 (6 bases). The germline V gene has CDR1 MGHDK and CDR2 SYGVNS. This CDR3 contains 14 residues. The ends were cut back, 8 bases at V and 1 base at J, with 14 bases in the middle. The CDR3 bases are TGTGCCAGCTCGTTTGGGGGACAGAACACTGAAGCTTTCTTT. As protein: CASSFGGQNTEAFF.

V usage is TRBV19 and J usage is TRBJ1-6; D unresolved. V lost 4 bases and J 9 bases, leaving 7 bases between the germline ends. The CDR3 extends over 12 amino acids. CDR1 is LNHDA and CDR2 is SQIVND in the germline V gene (reference sequence). CDR3 nucleotide sequence: TGTGCCAGTAGTACGCGGGCTTCACCCCTCCACTTT. Protein sequence: CASSTRASPLHF.

The chain combines TRBV7-6 with TRBJ1-6, with TRBD1 matching 7 bases. V gave up 4 bases and J gave up 7 bases; unmatched junction bases: 7. This CDR3 is built from 15 residues. Germline CDR1 reads SGHVS; CDR2 reads FNYEAQ. CDR3 sequence: CASSSSGQANSPLHF. The CDR3 coding sequence is TGTGCCAGCAGCTCGTCCGGACAGGCCAATTCACCCCTCCACTTT.

The rearrangement joins TRBV27 to TRBJ2-3; the D gene is possibly TRBD1 (5 bases). Trimming stripped 0 bases from V and 2 bases from J, with 9 bases between. Germline V CDR1 and CDR2: MNHEY, SMNVEV (reference sequence). This CDR3 has 15 residues. CDR3 loop: CASSLSMGHTDTQYF. Written as DNA, the CDR3 is TGTGCCAGCAGTTTATCGATGGGGCACACAGATACGCAGTATTTT.

This clone was seen many times. The V call is TRBV7-9, the J call TRBJ1-1; the D gene is possibly TRBD1 (5 bases). The CDR3 extends over 14 amino acids. The germline CDR1 and CDR2 sequences are SEHNR and FQNEAQ (reference sequence). V was trimmed by 5 bases and J by 4 bases, leaving 14 bases between them. This CDR3 is CASSPNGASTEAFF. The DNA for the CDR3 is TGTGCCAGCAGCCCGAATGGGGCCAGCACTGAAGCTTTCTTT.

The CDR3 bases are TGCGCCAGCAGCTTGGGCGCAAATACGCAGTATTTT. Its translation is CASSLGANTQYF. The rearrangement joins TRBV5-1 to TRBJ2-3; D remains unclear. The CDR3 runs to 12 residues. CDR1 and CDR2 (germline): SGHRS, YFSETQ. V lost 0 bases and J lost 7, with 6 bases in between.

The chain joins TRBV9 to TRBJ2-3; D is perhaps TRBD1 (6 bases). CDR3 size: 16 residues. Trimming removed 0 bases at V and 1 base at J, with 12 bases between. Germline V CDR1 and CDR2: SGDLS, YYNGEE. The CDR3 loop reads CASSVAWTVGTDTQYF. Here the CDR3 DNA reads TGTGCCAGCAGCGTAGCTTGGACAGTGGGCACAGATACGCAGTATTTT.

The chain combines TRBV6-5 with TRBJ2-3; D is perhaps TRBD2 (7 bases). V gave up 6 bases and J gave up 3 bases, with 16 bases separating them. The CDR3 spans 15 residues. Germline V gene lookup returns CDR1 MNHEY and CDR2 SVGAGI. This chain's CDR3 is CASRQPGGATDTQYF. As DNA, the CDR3 is TGTGCCAGCAGACAACCGGGGGGCGCGACAGATACGCAGTATTTT.

J is TRBJ1-2 and V is TRBV13; TRBD1 is a possible D gene (5 bases). Deletions cut 0 bases from V and 13 bases from J, with 12 bases between. Germline V CDR1 and CDR2: PRHDT, FYEKMQ (reference sequence). The CDR3 has 12 residues. CDR3 DNA sequence: TGTGCCAGCAGCTTAGGGCAGGGTAGCTTCACCTTC. It yields the protein CASSLGQGSFTF.

This chain joins TRBV19 and TRBJ1-3; D unclear. Germline lookup yields CDR1 LNHDA and CDR2 SQIVND (reference sequence). This CDR3 contains 10 residues. The ends were cut back, 5 bases at V and 9 bases at J, with 5 bases in the middle. In DNA, the CDR3 is TGTGCCAGTAGTCGGGGCACCATATATTTT. Its translation: CASSRGTIYF.

This clone was seen more than once but under ten times. The chain couples TRBV13 to TRBJ1-6; 7 nucleotides agree with TRBD1. The germline V gene has CDR1 PRHDT and CDR2 FYEKMQ (reference sequence). The V gene end was trimmed by 1 base and the J gene end by 0 bases; junction bases not matched to a gene: 6. The CDR3 has 18 amino acids. The CDR3: CASSLEQGPSSYNSPLHF. The DNA for the CDR3 is TGTGCCAGCAGCTTAGAACAGGGGCCCAGCTCCTATAATTCACCCCTCCACTTT.

The chain uses TRBV7-9 and TRBJ1-1; D not certain. V lost 5 bases and J lost 1, with 14 bases in between. The CDR3 consists of 15 residues. From germline, CDR1 is SEHNR and CDR2 FQNEAQ (reference sequence). This CDR3 is CASSRGSVRNTEAFF. CDR3 nucleotides: TGTGCCAGCAGCCGAGGATCAGTACGGAACACTGAAGCTTTCTTT.

Ten or more counts support this clone. The chain uses TRBV6-5 and TRBJ2-2, with D unclear. With 6 bases removed from V and 5 bases from J, the gap between germline ends came to 10 bases. The CDR3 runs to 13 residues. Germline V CDR1 and CDR2: MNHEY, SVGAGI. The CDR3 nucleotides are TGTGCCAGCAGACCCCCTACGACCGGGGAGCTGTTTTTT. It is translated as CASRPPTTGELFF.

The chain couples TRBV19 to TRBJ2-3, with 7 bases identical to TRBD1. After removal of 1 base from V and 2 bases from J, the junction contained 3 bases not matched to a gene. This CDR3 region has 15 residues. In germline, CDR1 is LNHDA, CDR2 SQIVND (reference sequence). CDR3 region: CASSIGTGHTDTQYF. CDR3 coding DNA: TGTGCCAGTAGTATAGGGACAGGTCACACAGATACGCAGTATTTT. The full variable domain, with the rest looked up from reference TRBV19 and TRBJ2-3, is DGGITQSPKYLFRKEGQNVTLSCEQNLNHDAMYWYRQDPGQGLRLIYYSQIVNDFQKGDIAEGYSVSREKKESFPLTVTSAQKNPTAFYLCASSIGTGHTDTQYFGPGTRLTVL.

The chain has TRBV19 and TRBJ2-7; 10 nucleotides line up with TRBD1. The CDR3 runs 15 residues. Germline values: CDR1 LNHDA, CDR2 SQIVND (reference sequence). V dropped 10 bases and J dropped 2; count of bases not matched to a gene: 11. The CDR3 loop is CANPRGGTGAYEQYF. CDR3 in DNA: TGTGCCAACCCCCGAGGCGGGACAGGGGCCTACGAGCAGTACTTC.

The rearrangement uses TRBV24-1 and TRBJ2-3; 7 bases are a match to TRBD2. V dropped 10 bases and J dropped 0; count of bases not matched to a gene: 6. This CDR3 has 14 residues. Germline CDR1 and CDR2: KGHDR and SFDVKD. CDR3 sequence: CATESGASTDTQYF. The CDR3 DNA reads TGTGCCACTGAGAGCGGGGCCAGCACAGATACGCAGTATTTT.

The chain employs TRBV5-1 and TRBJ2-2, with a weak D call TRBD2 (6 bases). V dropped 4 bases and J dropped 6 bases, with 16 bases sitting between them. This CDR3 spans 15 amino acids. The V gene's germline CDR1 is SGHRS and CDR2 YFSETQ. The CDR3 DNA sequence: TGCGCCAGCAGCATCGGGACCAGCGGGCCCGGGGAGCTGTTTTTT. Amino acids: CASSIGTSGPGELFF.

This clone was counted between two and nine times. The J gene is TRBJ1-1, the V gene TRBV6-5; 9 positions match TRBD1. This CDR3 is built from 13 residues. The V gene end was trimmed by 2 bases and the J gene end by 13 bases; junction bases not matched to a gene: 8. The germline V gene has CDR1 MNHEY and CDR2 SVGAGI. Here the CDR3 reads CASSYHLTGGNFF. The CDR3 DNA sequence: TGTGCCAGCAGTTACCACCTGACAGGGGGGAATTTCTTT.

CDR3 nucleotides: TGTGCCAGCAGCGAGGTGACAGGGCGCTTCTATGGCTACACCTTC. It yields the protein CASSEVTGRFYGYTF. The chain combines TRBV9 with TRBJ1-2; 7 bases are shared with TRBD1. With 3 bases clipped from V and 4 bases from J, the junction kept 9 bases outside the gene matches. There are 15 residues in the CDR3. Germline CDR1 reads SGDLS; CDR2 reads YYNGEE.